Listed here are 22 T cell receptor beta chains from one sample, sequenced in a study of control samples from healthy donors and cancer patients. TCRdb's table, derived via immunoSEQ multiplex PCR, lists solely in-frame clones and lacks some. Here the sample spans roughly 400,000 clones, 80% to 95% being singletons. Input material: PBMCs. The receptors stem from a man aged 35 to 55 with head and neck cancer.

The V gene is TRBV6-6, the J gene TRBJ2-1; possible D gene TRBD1, 6 bases. CDR1 is MNHNY, CDR2 SVGAGI, per germline (reference sequence). V was clipped by 2 bases and J by 5 bases, with 10 bases between them. CDR3 length equals 14 residues. CDR3 sequence reads: CASSYIRGNNEQFF. For the CDR3, the DNA is TGTGCCAGCAGTTACATAAGGGGGAACAATGAGCAGTTCTTC.

The chain employs TRBV9 and TRBJ2-3; D remains unclear. The germline V gene has CDR1 SGDLS and CDR2 YYNGEE. V lost 7 bases and J 0 bases, leaving 15 bases between the germline ends. The CDR3 is made up of 15 amino acids. The CDR3 sequence: CASAFVDSSTDTQYF. CDR3 in DNA: TGTGCCAGCGCGTTTGTAGATTCCAGCACAGATACGCAGTATTTT.

This chain uses TRBV6-1 with TRBJ2-1; possibly TRBD1 for D (7 bases). CDR1 is MNHNS and CDR2 is SASEGT in the germline V gene. Trimming pared 0 bases from V and 7 bases from J, leaving 19 bases between. This CDR3 comprises 17 residues. CDR3 nucleotides: TGTGCCAGCAGTGAAGCGCAGGGGGGCAGTCGATTGAATGAGCAGTTCTTC. Encoded protein: CASSEAQGGSRLNEQFF.

V and J are TRBV27 and TRBJ2-7; TRBD1 matches 9 bases. CDR1 and CDR2 from the germline V gene are MNHEY and SMNVEV (reference sequence). There are 15 residues in the CDR3. V gave up 1 base and J gave up 2 bases; unmatched junction bases: 3. The CDR3 region is CASSLFRDRAYEQYF. The CDR3 coding sequence is TGTGCCAGCAGTTTATTCCGGGACAGGGCCTACGAGCAGTACTTC.

This rearrangement joins TRBV7-3 to TRBJ2-3; no clear D gene. The CDR3 contains 15 residues. CDR1 and CDR2 (germline): SGHTA, FQGTGA. The ends were cut back, 5 bases at V and 3 bases at J, with 15 bases in the middle. The CDR3 bases are TGTGCCAGCAGCCGAGAAAACGGCCGGACAGATACGCAGTATTTT. This gives the protein CASSRENGRTDTQYF.

The CDR3 region has the DNA TGCAGCGTCGAGGACAGGAACGAGCAGTACTTC. Protein sequence: CSVEDRNEQYF. The chain is built from TRBV29-1 and TRBJ2-7; 7 positions agree with TRBD1. The CDR3 sequence is 11 residues long. Germline V CDR1 and CDR2: SQVTM, ANQGSEA. With 6 bases clipped from V and 5 bases from J, the junction kept 4 bases outside the gene matches.

The chain recombines TRBV14 with TRBJ2-3; D ambiguous. Looked up from germline, CDR1 is SGHDN and CDR2 is FVKESK. Trimming took 4 bases from V and 2 from J, leaving 10 bases between them. The CDR3 runs to 14 residues. CDR3 nucleotides: TGTGCCAGCAGCCCCGGGCGGCACACAGATACGCAGTATTTT. Protein sequence: CASSPGRHTDTQYF.

The chain uses TRBV12-2 and TRBJ2-1; the table names TRBD1, a call not compared with the DNA. TRBV12-2 is assigned pseudogene status. The CDR3 length is 14 residues. The CDR3 nucleotides are TGTGCAAGTCGCCTCAAAGGGGGCGGCAATGAGCAGTTCTTC. It translates to CASRLKGGGNEQFF.

A few counts support this clone. This chain uses TRBV28 with TRBJ1-5; no reliable D call. The CDR3 is 15 residues long. Trimming took off 6 bases at V and 0 bases at J, with 12 bases between the two ends. Per the germline V gene, CDR1 is MDHEN and CDR2 is SYDVKM. CDR3 in amino acids: CASRIPQHSNQPQHF. CDR3 DNA: TGTGCCAGCAGGATTCCCCAACATAGCAATCAGCCCCAGCATTTT.

As DNA, the CDR3 is TGTGCCAGCAGTTACTCCGTGGAGGGGCCCGGGGAGCTGTTTTTT. Translating it yields CASSYSVEGPGELFF. The chain is built from TRBV6-5 and TRBJ2-2, with a possible D match to TRBD2 (6 bases). Germline V gene data show CDR1 as MNHEY and CDR2 as SVGAGI. This CDR3 has 15 amino acids. The germline V and J ends were trimmed by 0 bases and 6 bases, with 11 bases remaining between them.

The CDR3 nucleotides read TGTGCCAGCAGCCGAACCCCTCGCGGCAGCTCCTACGAGCAGTACTTC. Translated: CASSRTPRGSSYEQYF. The chain employs TRBV3-1 (or the pseudogene TRBV3-2) and TRBJ2-7; no reliable D call. The CDR3 contains 16 residues. The germline CDR1 and CDR2 sequences are LGHDT and YNNKEL (reference sequence). V was clipped by 4 bases and J by 0 bases, with 16 bases between them.

The gene calls are TRBV5-1 and TRBJ2-3; TRBD2 matches 9 bases. CDR1 SGHRS and CDR2 YFSETQ come from the germline V gene. Germline trimming cut 2 bases from V and 3 bases from J; bases unmatched to any gene: 4. The CDR3 runs to 15 residues. The CDR3 region has the DNA TGCGCCAGCAGCTTTCTAGCGGGGATGACAGATACGCAGTATTTT. This translates into CASSFLAGMTDTQYF.

To note about this clone: The same CDR3 arises from other DNA sequences in this sample as well. This chain links TRBV28 with TRBJ2-7; D is undetermined. Germline V CDR1 and CDR2: MDHEN, SYDVKM. The CDR3 sequence is 11 residues long. V was shortened by 6 bases and J by 4 bases, with 7 bases between the two germline ends. CDR3 sequence: CASSFLYEQYF. The CDR3 DNA sequence: TGTGCCAGCAGCTTCTTGTACGAGCAGTACTTC.

The chain combines TRBV7-8 with TRBJ2-7; D could derive from TRBD1 or TRBD2 (5 bases each). Trimming removed 5 bases from V and 6 bases from J, with 20 bases in between. Germline-derived CDR1 and CDR2 are SGHVS and FQNEAQ. This CDR3 is built from 15 residues. For the CDR3, the DNA is TGTGCCAGCAGCCTGGGACGGTCCGTTACGGGCGAGCAGTACTTC. Amino acid sequence: CASSLGRSVTGEQYF.

The CDR3 nucleotides read TGTGCCAGCAGCCCCAACGGCCCGGGAGGGCCCCCAGATACGCAGTATTTT. It yields the protein CASSPNGPGGPPDTQYF. The rearrangement joins TRBV28 to TRBJ2-3; TRBD2 matches at 8 bases. CDR1 is MDHEN, CDR2 SYDVKM, per germline. The CDR3 spans 17 residues. The V segment lost 6 bases and the J segment 4 bases; nucleotides outside the gene matches: 15.

V usage is TRBV5-1 and J usage is TRBJ1-5; tentatively, D is TRBD1 (5 bases). Looked up from germline, CDR1 is SGHRS and CDR2 is YFSETQ. CDR3 length: 15 residues. The V end lost 0 bases, the J end lost 5 bases, and 12 bases lay between the germline ends. CDR3: CASSLESREDQPQHF. The CDR3 region has the DNA TGCGCCAGCAGCTTGGAATCCAGGGAGGATCAGCCCCAGCATTTT.

The chain has TRBV20-1 and TRBJ2-3; D remains unclear. The CDR3 sequence is 14 residues long. Germline V gives CDR1 DFQATT, CDR2 SNEGSKA (reference sequence). Trimming removed 3 bases at V and 1 base at J, with 11 bases between. CDR3 protein: CSASSSMGTDTQYF. For the CDR3, the DNA is TGCAGTGCTAGTTCCAGCATGGGCACAGATACGCAGTATTTT.

The chain joins TRBV19 to TRBJ1-2; 7 bases map to TRBD1. Losses at the gene ends were 3 bases for V and 0 bases for J; bases not matched to a gene: 7. This CDR3 has 16 amino acids. Per germline, CDR1 LNHDA and CDR2 SQIVND (reference sequence). CDR3 protein: CASSMGSGQANYGYTF. CDR3 sequence (DNA): TGTGCCAGTAGTATGGGTTCCGGACAGGCTAACTATGGCTACACCTTC.

The V and J genes are TRBV5-6 and TRBJ1-1; 9 bases align to TRBD1. V lost 4 bases to trimming and J lost 1 base; unmatched junction nucleotides: 8. The CDR3 runs to 16 residues. The V gene's germline CDR1 is SGHDT and CDR2 YYEEEE. The chain's CDR3 is CASSRDRGWENTEAFF. In DNA, the CDR3 is TGTGCCAGCAGCCGCGACAGGGGGTGGGAGAACACTGAAGCTTTCTTT.

V is TRBV30 and J is TRBJ1-6; D gene unclear. This CDR3 contains 14 residues. The germline V gene has CDR1 GTSNPN and CDR2 SVGIG (reference sequence). V shed 0 bases and J shed 9 bases, with 12 bases lying between them. The chain's CDR3 is CAWSVGRSGSPLHF. CDR3 coding DNA: TGTGCCTGGAGTGTTGGACGAAGTGGTTCACCCCTCCACTTT. Combining the CDR3 with reference TRBV30 and TRBJ1-6 gives the whole variable domain SQTIHQWPATLVQPVGSPLSLECTVEGTSNPNLYWYRQAAGRGLQLLFYSVGIGQISSEVPQNLSASRPQDRQFILSSKKLLLSDSGFYLCAWSVGRSGSPLHFGNGTRLTVT.

The chain is built from TRBV7-3 and TRBJ2-3, with D possibly matching TRBD1 (5 bases). CDR1 and CDR2 from the germline V gene are SGHTA and FQGTGA. Trimming pared 5 bases from V and 4 bases from J, leaving 13 bases between. The CDR3 runs to 14 residues. The CDR3 bases are TGTGCCAGCAGCCCTTGGGCAGGGTCAGATACGCAGTATTTT. Its translation is CASSPWAGSDTQYF.

Only one count was recorded for this clone. The rearrangement links TRBV6-1 to TRBJ1-6, with D uncertain. The V end was cut by 4 bases, the J end by 3 bases, with 16 bases between. There are 17 residues in the CDR3. Germline CDR1 reads MNHNS; CDR2 reads SASEGT. The CDR3 region is CASSVRPGEYYNSPLHF. CDR3 bases: TGTGCCAGCAGTGTTCGGCCGGGAGAATACTATAATTCACCCCTCCACTTT.